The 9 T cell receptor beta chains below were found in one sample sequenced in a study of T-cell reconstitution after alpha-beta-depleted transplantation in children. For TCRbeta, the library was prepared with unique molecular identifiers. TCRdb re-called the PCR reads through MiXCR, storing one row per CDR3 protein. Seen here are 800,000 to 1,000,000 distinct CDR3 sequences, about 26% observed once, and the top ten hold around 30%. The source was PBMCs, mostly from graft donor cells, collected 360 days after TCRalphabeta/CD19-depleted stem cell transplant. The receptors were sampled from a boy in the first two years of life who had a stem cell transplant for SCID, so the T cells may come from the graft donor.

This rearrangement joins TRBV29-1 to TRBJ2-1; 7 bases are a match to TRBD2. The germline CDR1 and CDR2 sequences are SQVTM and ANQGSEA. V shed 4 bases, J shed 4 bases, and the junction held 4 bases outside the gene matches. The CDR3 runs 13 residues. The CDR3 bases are TGCAGCGTTGGGCTAGCGGAGTACAATGAGCAGTTCTTC. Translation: CSVGLAEYNEQFF.

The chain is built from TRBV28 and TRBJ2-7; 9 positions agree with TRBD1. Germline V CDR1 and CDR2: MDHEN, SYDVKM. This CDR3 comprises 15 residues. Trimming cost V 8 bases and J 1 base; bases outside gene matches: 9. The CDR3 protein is CASLPPGTGSYEQYF. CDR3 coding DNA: TGTGCCAGCCTACCCCCCGGGACAGGGTCCTACGAGCAGTACTTC.

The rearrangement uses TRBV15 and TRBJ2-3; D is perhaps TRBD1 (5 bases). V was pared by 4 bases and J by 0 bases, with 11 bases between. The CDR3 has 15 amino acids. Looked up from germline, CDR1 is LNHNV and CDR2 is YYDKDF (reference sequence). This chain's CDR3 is CATSKGNPSTDTQYF. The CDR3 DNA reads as TGTGCCACCAGCAAGGGGAACCCTAGCACAGATACGCAGTATTTT.

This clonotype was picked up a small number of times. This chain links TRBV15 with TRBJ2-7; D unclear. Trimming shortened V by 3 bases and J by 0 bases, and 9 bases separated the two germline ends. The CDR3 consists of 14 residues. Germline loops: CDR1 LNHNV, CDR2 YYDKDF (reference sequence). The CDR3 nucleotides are TGTGCCACCAGCAGCCGGTTCGGCTCCTACGAGCAGTACTTC. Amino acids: CATSSRFGSYEQYF.

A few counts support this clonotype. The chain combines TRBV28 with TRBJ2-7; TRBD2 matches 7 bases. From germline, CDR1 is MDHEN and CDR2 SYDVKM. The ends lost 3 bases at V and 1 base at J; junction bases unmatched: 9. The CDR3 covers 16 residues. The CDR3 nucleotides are TGTGCCAGCAGTTTCCTCCCTAGCGGTGCTTCCTACGAGCAGTACTTC. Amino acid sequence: CASSFLPSGASYEQYF.

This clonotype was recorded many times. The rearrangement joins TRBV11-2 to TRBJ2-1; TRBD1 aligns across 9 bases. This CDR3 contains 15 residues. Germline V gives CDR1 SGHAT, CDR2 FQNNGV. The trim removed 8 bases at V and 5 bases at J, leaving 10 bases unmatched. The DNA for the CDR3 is TGTGCCAGCGGCACCGGGACAGGGTACCACAATGAGCAGTTCTTC. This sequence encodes CASGTGTGYHNEQFF. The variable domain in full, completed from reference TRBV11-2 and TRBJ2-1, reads EAGVAQSPRYKIIEKRQSVAFWCNPISGHATLYWYQQILGQGPKLLIQFQNNGVVDDSQLPKDRFSAERLKGVDSTLKIQPAKLEDSAVYLCASGTGTGYHNEQFFGPGTRLTVL.

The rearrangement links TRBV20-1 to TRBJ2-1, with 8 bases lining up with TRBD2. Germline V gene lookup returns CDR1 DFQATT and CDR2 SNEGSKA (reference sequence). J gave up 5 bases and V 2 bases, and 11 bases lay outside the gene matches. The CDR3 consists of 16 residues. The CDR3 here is CSARPTSETLNNEQFF. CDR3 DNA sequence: TGCAGTGCTAGACCGACTAGCGAGACGCTCAACAATGAGCAGTTCTTC.

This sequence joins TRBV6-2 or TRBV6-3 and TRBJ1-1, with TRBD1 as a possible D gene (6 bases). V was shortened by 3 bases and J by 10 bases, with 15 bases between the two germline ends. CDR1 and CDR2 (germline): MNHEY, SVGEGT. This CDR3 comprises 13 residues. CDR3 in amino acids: CASSYFPGRGAFF. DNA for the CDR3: TGTGCCAGCAGTTATTTCCCCGGCAGGGGAGCTTTCTTT.

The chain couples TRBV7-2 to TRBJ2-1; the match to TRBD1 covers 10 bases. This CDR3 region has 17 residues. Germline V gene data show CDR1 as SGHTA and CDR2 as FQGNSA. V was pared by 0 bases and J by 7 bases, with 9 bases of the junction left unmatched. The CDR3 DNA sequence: TGTGCCAGCAGCTTAGCGCCGGGACAGGGGACTGAAAATGAGCAGTTCTTC. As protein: CASSLAPGQGTENEQFF.